The 22 T cell receptor beta chains reported below all come from one sample, sequenced in a study of graft-versus-host responses after intestinal transplantation. Profiled with immunoSEQ multiplex PCR; TCRdb holds only in-frame clones, not every one. The sample includes around 100,000 clones, roughly 90% seen only once; the top ten take around 1%. No antigen is known for these receptors. Sequenced here: unstimulated CD4+ T cells sorted from spleen or lymph node cells, sampled before transplant. These receptors came from a human donor who was the organ donor for an intestinal transplant.

The chain carries TRBV7-9 and TRBJ2-3; 9 nucleotides line up with TRBD2. Germline V CDR1 and CDR2: SEHNR, FQNEAQ (reference sequence). The CDR3 runs 15 residues. V dropped 1 base and J dropped 4; count of bases not matched to a gene: 3. CDR3 coding DNA: TGTGCCAGCAGCTTAGTGCGGGGGGGCCCAGATACGCAGTATTTT. Protein product: CASSLVRGGPDTQYF.

The chain uses TRBV6-5 and TRBJ2-1, with D possibly TRBD2 on 6 matching bases. The CDR3 spans 14 residues. The V and J ends lost 7 bases and 7 bases respectively, with 17 bases between them. Germline V gene data show CDR1 as MNHEY and CDR2 as SVGAGI. CDR3 sequence: CASTQYWAGNEQFF. The CDR3 bases are TGTGCCAGCACCCAATATTGGGCGGGGAATGAGCAGTTCTTC.

The J gene is TRBJ2-1, the V gene TRBV5-6; 7 bases map to TRBD1. CDR3 length: 15 amino acids. Germline V gene sequence: CDR1 SGHDT, CDR2 YYEEEE. V shed 5 bases and J 7 bases; nucleotides not matched to a gene: 12. In nucleotides, the CDR3 is TGTGCCAGCAGTTCGTTTCGGACAGGAGGAAATGAGCAGTTCTTC. This encodes CASSSFRTGGNEQFF.

The chain is built from TRBV11-2 and TRBJ2-7; D remains ambiguous. The CDR3 spans 12 residues. The V gene's germline CDR1 is SGHAT and CDR2 FQNNGV. Trimming pared 4 bases from V and 0 bases from J, leaving 4 bases between. CDR3 protein: CASSSNSYEQYF. For the CDR3, the DNA is TGTGCCAGCAGCTCAAACTCCTACGAGCAGTACTTC.

The chain's CDR3 is CSVVGFQQDTQYF. CDR3 in DNA: TGCAGCGTTGTGGGATTCCAACAAGATACGCAGTATTTT. This sequence joins TRBV29-1 and TRBJ2-3; the D is unclear. Germline CDR1 reads SQVTM; CDR2 reads ANQGSEA. The CDR3 length is 13 residues. Trimming cost V 4 bases and J 5 bases, with 13 bases left between them.

This clone was observed a single time. This chain joins TRBV14 and TRBJ1-1; a weak D match, TRBD1 (6 bases). This CDR3 spans 15 amino acids. V lost 4 bases, J lost 0 bases, and 12 bases lay in between. The germline V gene has CDR1 SGHDN and CDR2 FVKESK. The DNA of the CDR3 is TGTGCCAGCAGCCTTACAGGGCGCGTGAACACTGAAGCTTTCTTT. Amino acid sequence: CASSLTGRVNTEAFF. The full variable domain, completed using reference TRBV14 and TRBJ1-1, is EAGVTQFPSHSVIEKGQTVTLRCDPISGHDNLYWYRRVMGKEIKFLLHFVKESKQDESGMPNNRFLAERTGGTYSTLKVQPAELEDSGVYFCASSLTGRVNTEAFFGQGTRLTVV.

The chain carries TRBV5-6 and TRBJ1-5; no reliable D call. Trimming cost V 5 bases and J 5 bases, with 11 bases left between them. The CDR3 runs 13 residues. The germline V gene encodes CDR1 SGHDT and CDR2 YYEEEE. The CDR3 DNA sequence: TGTGCCAGCAGTCGTGTCGCAGATCAGCCCCAGCATTTT. Its protein product is CASSRVADQPQHF.

This clone was seen once. The V gene is TRBV6-1, the J gene TRBJ2-3; D gene uncertain. The CDR3 extends over 11 amino acids. Germline CDR1 and CDR2: MNHNS and SASEGT. V was cut by 10 bases and J by 6 bases, with 11 bases left in between. In DNA form, the CDR3 reads TGTGCCACTTCCACCTATGATACGCAGTATTTT. Translation gives CATSTYDTQYF.

The chain employs TRBV7-2 and TRBJ2-1; 16 positions match TRBD2. CDR1 is SGHTA, CDR2 FQGNSA, per germline. The V gene end was trimmed by 2 bases and the J gene end by 4 bases; junction bases not matched to a gene: 8. The CDR3 length is 19 residues. The CDR3 DNA reads TGTGCCAGCAGCTTAAGAGGGACTAGCGGGGGGGCCGGGTACAATGAGCAGTTCTTC. Translating gives CASSLRGTSGGAGYNEQFF.

The gene calls are TRBV2 and TRBJ2-5; TRBD2 might be the D (6 bases). Trimming left V 8 bases short and J 7 bases short, with 17 bases between. In germline, CDR1 is SNHLY, CDR2 FYNNEI. The CDR3 is 13 residues long. Here the CDR3 reads CASRLAGSWTQYF. For the CDR3, the DNA is TGTGCCAGCCGTCTGGCGGGGTCATGGACCCAGTACTTC. The entire variable domain, with the rest obtained from reference TRBV2 and TRBJ2-5, is as follows: EPEVTQTPSHQVTQMGQEVILRCVPISNHLYFYWYRQILGQKVEFLVSFYNNEISEKSEIFDDQFSVERPDGSNFTLKIRSTKLEDSAMYFCASRLAGSWTQYFGPGTRLLVL.

This clone is a singleton in its sample. The chain recombines TRBV5-4 with TRBJ2-3; no firm D call. The CDR3 extends over 14 amino acids. The V gene's germline CDR1 is SGHNT and CDR2 YYREEE (reference sequence). Trimming took 0 bases from V and 2 from J, leaving 7 bases between them. The CDR3 region is CASSLVHLTDTQYF. The CDR3 region has the DNA TGTGCCAGCAGCTTGGTCCACCTCACAGATACGCAGTATTTT.

The CDR3: CASSTRQGAQPQHF. The CDR3 DNA reads TGTGCCAGCAGCACCCGACAGGGGGCTCAGCCCCAGCATTTT. The genes are TRBV27 and TRBJ1-5; TRBD1 matches 10 bases. Germline values: CDR1 MNHEY, CDR2 SMNVEV (reference sequence). The CDR3 consists of 14 residues. Unmatched junction bases numbered 5, after V lost 6 bases and J lost 6 bases.

The chain recombines TRBV6-5 with TRBJ1-6; the D is unclear. With 2 bases removed from V and 5 bases from J, the gap between germline ends came to 13 bases. Germline-derived CDR1 and CDR2 are MNHEY and SVGAGI. This CDR3 region has 16 residues. The CDR3, as DNA: TGTGCCAGCAGTTACGGCGGTTTCCCGGATAATTCACCCCTCCACTTT. It specifies CASSYGGFPDNSPLHF.

The chain employs TRBV5-6 and TRBJ1-1, with D perhaps matching TRBD1 (5 bases). The CDR3 consists of 15 residues. CDR1 SGHDT and CDR2 YYEEEE come from the germline V gene. Between the trimmed V and J ends, which lost 4 bases and 4 bases, there was a span of 17 bases. DNA of the CDR3: TGTGCCAGCAGCCCCGTTGGCAGGGTAGGCACTGAAGCTTTCTTT. As protein: CASSPVGRVGTEAFF.

The genes are TRBV10-3 and TRBJ1-6; D gene ambiguous. V lost 0 bases, J lost 8 bases, and 11 bases lay in between. The germline V gene has CDR1 ENHRY and CDR2 SYGVKD. This CDR3 spans 15 amino acids. The CDR3 spells CAISESNYPDSPLHF. DNA of the CDR3: TGTGCCATCAGTGAGTCGAATTACCCGGATTCACCCCTCCACTTT.

The chain uses TRBV5-6 and TRBJ2-3, with D perhaps TRBD1 (6 bases). V was clipped by 1 base and J by 6 bases, with 21 bases between them. Germline loops: CDR1 SGHDT, CDR2 YYEEEE. The CDR3 has 17 amino acids. The CDR3 region is CASSLYGSGAIGDTQYF. The CDR3 DNA reads TGTGCCAGCAGCTTGTACGGGTCAGGGGCGATAGGGGATACGCAGTATTTT.

The CDR3 bases are TGCAGCGCGGCTAGGGGGGGGCAGCAGTTCTTC. Translated: CSAARGGQQFF. The chain couples TRBV29-1 to TRBJ2-1, with TRBD2 as a possible D gene (7 bases). Trimming left V 7 bases short and J 11 bases short, with 15 bases between. The CDR3 contains 11 residues. Germline V CDR1 and CDR2: SQVTM, ANQGSEA.

The J gene is TRBJ1-6, the V gene TRBV30, with D tentatively TRBD1 (5 bases). CDR1 and CDR2 from the germline V gene are GTSNPN and SVGIG (reference sequence). The V end was cut by 1 base, the J end by 9 bases, with 19 bases between. The CDR3 is 16 residues long. CDR3 residues: CAWSAGRVGNISPLHF. In DNA form, the CDR3 reads TGTGCCTGGAGTGCCGGCAGGGTGGGAAATATTTCACCCCTCCACTTT. Complete variable domain (other parts from reference TRBV30 and TRBJ1-6): SQTIHQWPATLVQPVGSPLSLECTVEGTSNPNLYWYRQAAGRGLQLLFYSVGIGQISSEVPQNLSASRPQDRQFILSSKKLLLSDSGFYLCAWSAGRVGNISPLHFGNGTRLTVT.

The chain combines TRBV19 with TRBJ2-5; 7 bases are shared with TRBD1. The DNA end is more similar to TRBJ2-7, so the J call may be wrong. Germline V gene data show CDR1 as LNHDA and CDR2 as SQIVND (reference sequence). The CDR3 covers 14 residues. The CDR3 reads CASSIRGTSYEQYF. As DNA, the CDR3 is TGTGCCAGTAGTATCAGGGGGACGAGTTACGAGCAGTACTTC.

As DNA, the CDR3 is TGTGCCAGCAGTTCTTCCGGCCTTTATCTCTACAATGAGCAGTTCTTC. The encoded protein is CASSSSGLYLYNEQFF. The chain is built from TRBV6-5 and TRBJ2-1, with D unclear. Deletions cut 4 bases from V and 3 bases from J, with 16 bases between. Germline V lookup: CDR1 MNHEY, CDR2 SVGAGI. The CDR3 totals 16 residues.

This chain links TRBV27 with TRBJ2-4; TRBD1 might be the D (5 bases). This CDR3 contains 15 residues. Germline V gene lookup returns CDR1 MNHEY and CDR2 SMNVEV (reference sequence). Trimming pared 5 bases from V and 2 bases from J, leaving 13 bases between. DNA for the CDR3: TGTGCCAGCAGTCCCTACAGGATGACCAAAAACATTCAGTACTTC. Translation: CASSPYRMTKNIQYF.

The genes are TRBV2 and TRBJ1-6, with 9 positions matching TRBD1. This CDR3 is 14 amino acids long. J gave up 6 bases and V 9 bases, and 6 bases lay outside the gene matches. Germline CDR1 is SNHLY and CDR2 is FYNNEI. CDR3 bases: TGTGCCAGTCGGACAGGGGTGATTAATTCACCCCTCCACTTT. Translation: CASRTGVINSPLHF.